This passage covers 21 T cell receptor beta chains from one sample sequenced in a study of CD8 T cells in Susac syndrome. The RNA, roughly 0.5 to 1 ug, was put through reverse transcription using random hexamers. TCRdb itself ran the immunoSEQ multiplex PCR reads through MiXCR, one entry per CDR3 protein. The sample has fewer than 200,000 distinct CDR3 sequences, roughly 95% seen once; the top ten hold 0.15% to 0.2%. The sequenced material came from CD8+ T cells from PBMCs. These receptors originate from a human donor with multiple sclerosis.

This chain uses TRBV12-3 or TRBV12-4 with TRBJ2-7; a possible D gene is TRBD2 (5 bases). The CDR3 extends over 15 amino acids. Trimming took 3 bases from V and 6 from J, leaving 18 bases between them. The CDR3 protein is CASSLSGPLGSEQYF. CDR3 in DNA: TGTGCCAGCAGTTTGAGCGGCCCTTTGGGAAGCGAGCAGTACTTC.

This chain links TRBV9 with TRBJ2-7, with 7 bases identical to TRBD2. This CDR3 is built from 15 residues. Germline loops: CDR1 SGDLS, CDR2 YYNGEE. Losses at the gene ends were 4 bases for V and 1 base for J; bases not matched to a gene: 8. In nucleotides, the CDR3 is TGTGCCAGCAGCCTAGCGGCGGCGGGGTCCTACGAGCAGTACTTC. It yields the protein CASSLAAAGSYEQYF.

The sample holds one count of this clonotype. V gene TRBV12-3 or TRBV12-4 combines with J gene TRBJ1-1; possibly TRBD1 for D (6 bases). The CDR3 extends over 15 amino acids. With 4 bases removed from V and 1 base from J, the gap between germline ends came to 13 bases. DNA for the CDR3: TGTGCCAGCAGTTCGTCCGGGACAAAGAACACTGAAGCTTTCTTT. As protein: CASSSSGTKNTEAFF.

This clonotype was counted a single time. The chain joins TRBV5-6 to TRBJ2-3; tentatively, D is TRBD1 or TRBD2 (5 bases each). Germline values: CDR1 SGHDT, CDR2 YYEEEE. Trimming pared 4 bases from V and 0 bases from J, leaving 12 bases between. The CDR3 extends over 15 amino acids. The CDR3 reads CASSPGAISTDTQYF. In nucleotides, the CDR3 is TGTGCCAGCAGCCCCGGGGCCATTAGCACAGATACGCAGTATTTT.

V and J are TRBV2 and TRBJ2-7; D unresolved. The germline V gene has CDR1 SNHLY and CDR2 FYNNEI. The CDR3 loop spans 12 amino acids. V shed 6 bases and J shed 6 bases, with 12 bases lying between them. The CDR3: CASRDAAIEQYF. For the CDR3, the DNA is TGTGCCAGCAGGGACGCCGCCATCGAGCAGTACTTC. Based on the CDR3 plus reference TRBV2 and TRBJ2-7, the full variable domain is EPEVTQTPSHQVTQMGQEVILRCVPISNHLYFYWYRQILGQKVEFLVSFYNNEISEKSEIFDDQFSVERPDGSNFTLKIRSTKLEDSAMYFCASRDAAIEQYFGPGTRLTVT.

The V call is TRBV27, the J call TRBJ2-1; D not resolved. The germline gives CDR1 MNHEY, CDR2 SMNVEV (reference sequence). The CDR3 has 13 amino acids. V lost 6 bases to trimming and J lost 1 base, with 7 bases between them. CDR3 DNA sequence: TGTGCCAGCAGGACTGGTTCCTACAATGAGCAGTTCTTC. Protein product: CASRTGSYNEQFF.

The V call is TRBV27, the J call TRBJ1-1, with D hard to call. The V gene's germline CDR1 is MNHEY and CDR2 SMNVEV (reference sequence). CDR3 size: 13 residues. V shed 4 bases and J shed 5 bases, with 11 bases lying between them. Here the CDR3 reads CASSSLMTTEAFF. In DNA form, the CDR3 reads TGTGCCAGCAGTTCTCTTATGACTACTGAAGCTTTCTTT.

This sequence joins TRBV27 and TRBJ2-3, with D perhaps TRBD1 (6 bases). V lost 5 bases, J lost 3 bases, and 15 bases lay in between. Germline values: CDR1 MNHEY, CDR2 SMNVEV (reference sequence). CDR3 length: 15 amino acids. The DNA for the CDR3 is TGTGCCAGCAGTGGGGAACGTGGGACAACAGATACGCAGTATTTT. It specifies CASSGERGTTDTQYF.

This chain uses TRBV9 with TRBJ2-7; a weak D match, TRBD1 (6 bases). Between the trimmed V and J ends, which lost 4 bases and 1 base, there was a span of 12 bases. Looked up from germline, CDR1 is SGDLS and CDR2 is YYNGEE. This CDR3 spans 14 amino acids. The chain's CDR3 is CASSPRTASYEQYF. The CDR3 DNA reads as TGTGCCAGCAGCCCACGGACAGCGTCCTACGAGCAGTACTTC.

The V and J genes are TRBV20-1 and TRBJ1-5; D uncertain. The germline V gene encodes CDR1 DFQATT and CDR2 SNEGSKA (reference sequence). V was pared by 4 bases and J by 9 bases, with 16 bases between. This CDR3 is built from 13 residues. The CDR3 region is CSATGRGVVPQHF. Here the CDR3 DNA reads TGCAGTGCTACCGGACGGGGAGTAGTGCCCCAGCATTTT.

The chain joins TRBV7-9 to TRBJ2-5, with 8 bases aligning to TRBD1. Germline V lookup: CDR1 SEHNR, CDR2 FQNEAQ (reference sequence). The CDR3 extends over 14 amino acids. V gave up 5 bases and J gave up 0 bases; unmatched junction bases: 2. CDR3 residues: CASSPDRDQETQYF. The CDR3 DNA follows: TGTGCCAGCAGCCCGGACAGGGACCAAGAGACCCAGTACTTC.

The genes are TRBV2 and TRBJ1-4; the D gene is possibly TRBD1 (5 bases). Trimming pared 6 bases from V and 2 bases from J, leaving 10 bases between. This CDR3 comprises 14 residues. Per germline, CDR1 SNHLY and CDR2 FYNNEI. Here the CDR3 reads CASSQGVTNEKLFF. The CDR3 DNA reads TGTGCCAGCAGCCAGGGAGTCACTAATGAAAAACTGTTTTTT.

The chain recombines TRBV29-1 with TRBJ2-1, with 12 bases lining up with TRBD2. After removal of 1 base from V and 0 bases from J, the junction contained 7 bases not matched to a gene. The CDR3 covers 18 residues. Germline CDR1 reads SQVTM; CDR2 reads ANQGSEA. CDR3 nucleotides: TGCAGCGTTGAAGGACTAGCGGGAGTCGCCTTCTCCTACAATGAGCAGTTCTTC. Protein: CSVEGLAGVAFSYNEQFF.

This chain joins TRBV29-1 and TRBJ2-1; no definite D call. The CDR3 loop spans 17 amino acids. Germline V CDR1 and CDR2: SQVTM, ANQGSEA. V was shortened by 7 bases and J by 0 bases, with 22 bases between the two germline ends. As DNA, the CDR3 is TGCAGCGCCGCCCAAGGCGGCAACCCGAGCTCCTACAATGAGCAGTTCTTC. This sequence encodes CSAAQGGNPSSYNEQFF.

The chain carries TRBV28 and TRBJ2-1; no definite D call. Germline CDR1 is MDHEN and CDR2 is SYDVKM. Between the trimmed V and J ends, which lost 4 bases and 7 bases, there was a span of 8 bases. This CDR3 is 12 amino acids long. This chain's CDR3 is CASSSPFNEQFF. DNA of the CDR3: TGTGCCAGCAGTTCTCCCTTTAATGAGCAGTTCTTC.

The gene calls are TRBV7-9 and TRBJ2-6, with TRBD1 matching over 11 bases. This CDR3 has 16 residues. The V segment lost 4 bases and the J segment 4 bases; nucleotides outside the gene matches: 3. The V gene's germline CDR1 is SEHNR and CDR2 FQNEAQ (reference sequence). The DNA for the CDR3 is TGTGCCAGCAGCTCGGGACAGGGGGAAGGGGCCAACGTCCTGACTTTC. Protein: CASSSGQGEGANVLTF.

The gene calls are TRBV7-9 and TRBJ2-5; TRBD2 matches at 11 bases. The CDR3 consists of 18 residues. Germline V gene lookup returns CDR1 SEHNR and CDR2 FQNEAQ (reference sequence). V lost 5 bases to trimming and J lost 0 bases; unmatched junction nucleotides: 11. This CDR3 reads CASSPGTGTSGYQETQYF. CDR3 in DNA: TGTGCCAGCAGCCCAGGTACCGGGACTAGCGGATACCAAGAGACCCAGTACTTC.

The gene calls are TRBV12-3 or TRBV12-4 and TRBJ2-1, with D maybe TRBD2 (6 bases). Trimming took 5 bases from V and 15 from J, leaving 26 bases between them. The CDR3 runs to 15 residues. The CDR3: CASSLLSSEAPTRFF. The CDR3 DNA sequence: TGTGCCAGCAGTCTCCTATCTAGCGAGGCCCCGACGCGGTTCTTC.

As DNA, the CDR3 is TGTGCCAGCAGTCTCTCCCGACGGTTACTCCAAGAGACCCAGTACTTC. Translating it yields CASSLSRRLLQETQYF. This rearrangement joins TRBV12-3 or TRBV12-4 to TRBJ2-5; no firm D call. V dropped 5 bases and J dropped 1 base, with 17 bases sitting between them. The CDR3 is 16 residues long.

This rearrangement joins TRBV27 to TRBJ2-7, with D unclear. The CDR3 totals 14 residues. V lost 4 bases and J lost 6, with 16 bases in between. Germline CDR1 MNHEY, CDR2 SMNVEV (reference sequence). Written as DNA, the CDR3 is TGTGCCAGCAGTTGGGCCCAAGCCGCGTCCGAGCAGTACTTC. It yields the protein CASSWAQAASEQYF.

This rearrangement joins TRBV10-3 to TRBJ2-1, with a tentative D call TRBD1 (6 bases). The CDR3 covers 15 residues. Germline CDR1 is ENHRY and CDR2 is SYGVKD. V lost 10 bases, J lost 5 bases, and 21 bases lay in between. The CDR3 region is CATTGEHTGNNEQFF. CDR3 in DNA: TGTGCCACGACCGGGGAACATACAGGGAACAATGAGCAGTTCTTC.